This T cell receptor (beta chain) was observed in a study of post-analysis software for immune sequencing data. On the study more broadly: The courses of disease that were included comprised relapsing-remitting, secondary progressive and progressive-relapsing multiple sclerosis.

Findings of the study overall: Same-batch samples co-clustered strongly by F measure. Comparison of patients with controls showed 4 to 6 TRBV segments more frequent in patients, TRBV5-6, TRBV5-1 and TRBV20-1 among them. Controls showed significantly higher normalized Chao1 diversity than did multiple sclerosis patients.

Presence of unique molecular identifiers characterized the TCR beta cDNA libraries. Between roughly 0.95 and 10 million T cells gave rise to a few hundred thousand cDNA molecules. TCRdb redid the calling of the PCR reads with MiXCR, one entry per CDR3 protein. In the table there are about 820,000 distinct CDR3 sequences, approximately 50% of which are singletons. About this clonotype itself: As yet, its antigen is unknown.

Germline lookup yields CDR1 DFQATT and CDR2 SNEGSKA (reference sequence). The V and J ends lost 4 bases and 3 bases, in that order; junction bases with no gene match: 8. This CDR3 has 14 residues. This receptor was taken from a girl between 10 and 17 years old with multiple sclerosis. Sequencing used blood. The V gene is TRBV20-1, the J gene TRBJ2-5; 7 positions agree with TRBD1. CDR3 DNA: TGCAGTGCTACGTTGACAGGGTGGAAAGAGACCCAGTACTTC. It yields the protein CSATLTGWKETQYF.